This record concerns one T cell receptor beta chain sequence. The assay was immunoSEQ multiplex PCR, and TCRdb's table has in-frame clones only and misses some. The repertoire consists of approximately 71,000 clones, with over 60% occurring once and the leading ten covering 23%. This entry belongs to a study of blood T cell repertoires in COVID-19. Sample: peripheral blood. This sequence was found in a human donor in a cohort sampled during active COVID-19.

CDR3 nucleotides: TGTGCCAGCCAGGACTCCGCCATCACAGATACGCAGTATTTT. It is translated as CASQDSAITDTQYF. The chain combines TRBV6-5 with TRBJ2-3, with TRBD2 as a possible D gene (5 bases). The V gene's germline CDR1 is MNHEY and CDR2 SVGAGI. This CDR3 has 14 residues. Between the trimmed V and J ends, which lost 8 bases and 2 bases, there was a span of 14 bases.